Listed here are 26 T cell receptor delta chains from one sample, sequenced in a study of gamma-delta T cells after stem cell transplantation. TCRdb redid clone calling on the RT-PCR reads using CATT. There are some 2,200 delta-chain clones in the sample; under 4% occur only once, and around a fifth lies in the top ten. The sequenced sample consisted of gamma-delta T cells. These receptors came from a human donor. It is not recorded whose cells these are; they may come from a transplant donor.

This clone has more than one count but fewer than ten. The likely explanation is a read error, given a far larger clone one base away. Distinct nucleotide sequences in the sample also encode this CDR3. The chain links TRDV2 to TRDJ1, with D perhaps TRDD3 (5 bases). V was clipped by 0 bases and J by 4 bases, with 23 bases between them. The germline V gene has CDR1 GEAIGNYY and CDR2 EKD. CDR3 length equals 18 residues. CDR3 in DNA: TGTGCCTGTGACACCGTGTCCGGGGGTCCCCCTCTGGGCGATAAACTCATCTTT. Amino acids: CACDTVSGGPPLGDKLIF.

By proportion, this clone is medium-sized. The same CDR3 also results from other DNA sequences found in this sample. The genes are TRDV1 and TRDJ2; no clear D. V lost 0 bases, J lost 3 bases, and 20 bases lay in between. Germline V gene lookup returns CDR1 TSWWSYY and CDR2 QGS. This CDR3 is 19 amino acids long. In DNA form, the CDR3 reads TGTGCTCTTGGGGAACTGGGCAGCCGTCTGGCTCCCCTGACAGCACAACTCTTCTTT. Residues: CALGELGSRLAPLTAQLFF.

Comment on this clone: This sequence is one base from a far larger clone and is likely a read error. V is TRDV2 and J is TRDJ1, with 12 nucleotides matching TRDD3. Germline V gene lookup returns CDR1 GEAIGNYY and CDR2 EKD. This CDR3 contains 23 residues. Trimming removed 3 bases from V and 3 bases from J; junction bases left unmatched: 28. CDR3 region: CACDSIPEAGGYAGQGYADKLIF. CDR3 nucleotides: TGTGCCTGTGACTCCATTCCCGAGGCTGGGGGATACGCAGGTCAGGGGTACGCCGATAAACTCATCTTT.

This clone was seen a few times. It is likely a read error: a sequence one base away is far more abundant. CDR3 in DNA: TGTGCCTGTGACTCCCTTGCGTCTGGCGATACAGCCCCCTACACCGATAAACTCATCTTT. Translating gives CACDSLASGDTAPYTDKLIF. The chain recombines TRDV2 with TRDJ1, with D possibly matching TRDD3 (5 bases). Germline V gene lookup returns CDR1 GEAIGNYY and CDR2 EKD. This CDR3 has 20 residues. V gave up 3 bases and J gave up 0 bases, with 28 bases separating them.

There are a few counts of this clone. TCRdb's protein, taken from a much larger clone, differs from this DNA's translation at residue 13, likely owing to a read error; the protein displayed comes from the DNA. The chain is built from TRDV2 and TRDJ1; 13 bases agree with TRDD3. Losses at the gene ends were 0 bases for V and 2 bases for J; bases not matched to a gene: 11. Germline V gene data show CDR1 as GEAIGNYY and CDR2 as EKD. The CDR3 contains 19 residues. CDR3 DNA sequence: TGTGCCTGTGACACCGTACTGGGGGATACGCAGGGACGGACCGATAAACTCATCTTT. This encodes CACDTVLGDTQGRTDKLIF.

This clone is termed large. V is TRDV2 and J is TRDJ1; 9 bases map to TRDD3. J lost 6 bases, V lost 0 bases, and 25 bases had no gene match. The CDR3 spans 21 residues. Germline CDR1 GEAIGNYY, CDR2 EKD. The CDR3 sequence: CACDTVLGENPPRAAPNKLIF. The CDR3 DNA is TGTGCCTGTGACACCGTACTGGGGGAGAACCCCCCAAGGGCTGCACCGAATAAACTCATCTTT.

As for this clone: TCRdb pairs this DNA with a much larger clone's protein that differs at residue 18, likely a read error; the protein shown was translated from the DNA. The rearrangement joins TRDV2 to TRDJ1, with 13 bases that match TRDD3. In germline, CDR1 is GEAIGNYY, CDR2 EKD. The CDR3 spans 19 residues. The CDR3, as DNA: TGTGCCTGTGACGCGGTCCGTACTGGGGGATACGGTTGGGCCGATAAACTCACCTTT. It specifies CACDAVRTGGYGWADKLTF.

This clone rates as large. The sample has other DNA sequences that encode this CDR3 too. The chain is built from TRDV2 and TRDJ1; 13 bases align to TRDD3. Per the germline V gene, CDR1 is GEAIGNYY and CDR2 is EKD. The CDR3 is 20 residues long. J was trimmed by 1 base and V by 0 bases; bases with no gene match: 13. CDR3 residues: CACDTVTGGYAQRATDKLIF. As DNA, the CDR3 is TGTGCCTGTGACACCGTTACTGGGGGATACGCCCAAAGGGCCACCGATAAACTCATCTTT.

This clone was picked up a small number of times. TCRdb shows a much larger clone's protein in place of this DNA's translation, and the two differ at residue 15, likely through a read error; the protein shown is translated from the DNA. This chain links TRDV2 with TRDJ1; TRDD3 agrees at 11 bases. Germline CDR1 and CDR2: GEAIGNYY and EKD. The CDR3 covers 18 residues. The CDR3 is CACDSLLGDMPDTDRLIF. The CDR3 DNA reads as TGTGCCTGCGACTCCTTACTGGGGGATATGCCCGACACCGATAGACTCATCTTT.

Remarks on this clone: Being one base from a much bigger clone, this may be a read error. The sample has other DNA sequences that encode this CDR3 too. The gene calls are TRDV2 and TRDJ1; no clear D. The CDR3 is made up of 14 amino acids. Germline CDR1 and CDR2: GEAIGNYY and EKD. This CDR3 is CACDSLVLGDKLIF. The CDR3 DNA follows: TGTGCCTGTGACTCATTAGTCTTAGGCGATAAGCTCATCTTT.

Of note for this clone: TCRdb's protein, taken from a much larger clone, differs from this DNA's translation at residue 14, likely owing to a read error; the protein displayed comes from the DNA. The chain combines TRDV2 with TRDJ1; weak D call: TRDD3 (6 bases). The CDR3 contains 16 residues. Germline V CDR1 and CDR2: GEAIGNYY, EKD. Written as DNA, the CDR3 is TGTGCCTGTGACACCGTTGGTGGGGGTTTCACCGATAAACCCATCTTT. Protein: CACDTVGGGFTDKPIF.

In its sample, this clone ranks as medium-sized (0.01 to 0.1%). The rearrangement uses TRDV2 and TRDJ1, with a weak D call TRDD3 (6 bases). V lost 0 bases and J 0 bases, leaving 19 bases between the germline ends. Germline CDR1 and CDR2: GEAIGNYY and EKD. The CDR3 spans 18 residues. In DNA form, the CDR3 reads TGTGCCTGTGACACCGTTAGCTGGGGTTCAAATCACACCGATAAACTCATCTTT. Translated, it gives CACDTVSWGSNHTDKLIF.

In the case of this clone: This likely stems from a read error, as it lies one base from a far larger clone. Other DNA sequences in this specimen translate into the identical CDR3. V gene TRDV2 combines with J gene TRDJ1, with TRDD2 matching 9 bases. Germline V lookup: CDR1 GEAIGNYY, CDR2 EKD. CDR3 length equals 19 residues. This CDR3 is CACDSLPTELGSNTDKLIF. The CDR3 DNA follows: TGTGCCTGTGACTCCCTTCCTACTGAACTGGGGTCCAACACCGATAAACTCATCTTC.

There are a few counts of this clone. For this DNA, TCRdb reports the protein of a much larger clone, which diverges at residue 12, most likely from a read error; the protein presented here is translated directly from the DNA. The gene calls are TRDV2 and TRDJ1; 8 nucleotides line up with TRDD3. The CDR3 runs to 17 residues. CDR1 is GEAIGNYY and CDR2 is EKD in the germline V gene. V dropped 0 bases and J dropped 3; count of bases not matched to a gene: 11. CDR3 protein: CACDTVWGNEYADKLIF. The CDR3 DNA sequence: TGTGCCTGTGACACCGTCTGGGGGAACGAGTACGCCGATAAACTCATCTTT.

This clone showed up just a few times. The protein that TCRdb holds for this DNA derives from a much larger clone and differs from the translated DNA at residue 4, which likely indicates a read error; the protein shown here is translated from the DNA. The chain combines TRDV2 with TRDJ1; 10 positions agree with TRDD3. V lost 5 bases, J lost 3 bases, and 14 bases stayed unmatched. The CDR3 is made up of 17 amino acids. Germline V gene data show CDR1 as GEAIGNYY and CDR2 as EKD. CDR3 residues: CACGPLGDRRVADKLIF. CDR3 sequence (DNA): TGTGCCTGTGGCCCTCTGGGGGATAGGAGAGTGGCCGATAAACTCATCTTT.

Comment on this clone: It is likely a read error: a sequence one base away is far more abundant. The chain uses TRDV2 and TRDJ1, with unresolved D. This CDR3 has 15 amino acids. Germline CDR1 is GEAIGNYY and CDR2 is EKD. For the CDR3, the DNA is TGTGCCCGTGACACCGTAGGACTGCCCATAGGGAAACTCATCTTT. It is translated as CARDTVGLPIGKLIF.

Worth noting for this clone: A much larger clone lies a single base off, so this may be a read error. Other DNA sequences in the same sample also yield this CDR3. This sequence joins TRDV2 and TRDJ1, with 7 bases identical to TRDD3. The CDR3 totals 14 residues. The germline V gene encodes CDR1 GEAIGNYY and CDR2 EKD. J was trimmed by 0 bases and V by 3 bases; bases with no gene match: 3. CDR3 region: CACDALGDTDKLIF. The CDR3 region has the DNA TGTGCCTGTGACGCTCTGGGGGACACCGATAAACTCATCTTT.

This clone was detected a few times. The rearrangement links TRDV1 to TRDJ1; D is perhaps TRDD2 (5 bases). This CDR3 region has 17 residues. V lost 6 bases and J lost 0, with 20 bases in between. Germline V CDR1 and CDR2: TSWWSYY, QGS. The CDR3 spells CALGAPPLRPDTDKLIF. For the CDR3, the DNA is TGTGCTCTTGGAGCACCCCCCCTACGCCCGGACACCGATAAACTCATCTTT.

By proportion, this clone is medium-sized (0.01 to 0.1%). This specimen includes other DNA sequences encoding the same CDR3. The genes are TRDV2 and TRDJ1, with TRDD3 identical over 11 bases. There are 14 residues in the CDR3. Germline CDR1 GEAIGNYY, CDR2 EKD. V shed 0 bases and J 11 bases; nucleotides not matched to a gene: 7. The CDR3 protein is CACDTLLGDTQLIF. CDR3 nucleotides: TGTGCCTGTGACACCCTTCTGGGGGATACTCAGCTCATCTTT.

This clone was observed a few times. TCRdb records a much larger clone's protein for this DNA, with a difference at residue 15 that likely arises from a read error; the protein given is the translation of the DNA. V and J are TRDV2 and TRDJ1; 7 bases align to TRDD3. This CDR3 has 18 amino acids. Germline CDR1 reads GEAIGNYY; CDR2 reads EKD. The CDR3 sequence is CACDTVSGGPPLGDRLIF. Written as DNA, the CDR3 is TGTGCCTGTGACACCGTGTCTGGGGGTCCCCCTCTGGGCGATAGACTCATCTTT.

This clone turned up a few times. For the CDR3, the DNA is TGTGCCTGTGACACCGCCGATAGACGATTTGTCTCCGATAAACTCATCTTT. Translated, it gives CACDTADRRFVSDKLIF. This chain connects TRDV2 to TRDJ1; D is undetermined. Deletions cut 0 bases from V and 3 bases from J, with 19 bases between. Germline CDR1 reads GEAIGNYY; CDR2 reads EKD. This CDR3 spans 17 amino acids.

This clone was seen only a few times. This likely reflects a read error, since a far larger clone is one base away. The V gene is TRDV2, the J gene TRDJ1, with D tentatively TRDD3 (7 bases). This CDR3 has 20 residues. Germline loops: CDR1 GEAIGNYY, CDR2 EKD. DNA for the CDR3: TGTGCCTGTGACACCCTTTCCTCCCTTCCCCTGGGGGCCCACACCGATACACTCATCTTT. Translation gives CACDTLSSLPLGAHTDTLIF.

In its sample, this clone was seen once. The chain uses TRDV2 and TRDJ1, with D unclear. This CDR3 is 17 amino acids long. The germline V and J ends were trimmed by 0 bases and 0 bases, with 16 bases remaining between them. The germline V gene encodes CDR1 GEAIGNYY and CDR2 EKD. CDR3 in amino acids: CACDTVRVPGYTDKLIF. The DNA for the CDR3 is TGTGCCTGTGACACCGTTCGCGTACCCGGGTACACCGATAAACTCATCTTT.

This clone is termed large. Other DNA sequences from this sample encode an identical CDR3 as well. The chain employs TRDV2 and TRDJ1; a weak D match, TRDD3 (6 bases). The CDR3 spans 19 residues. V lost 0 bases to trimming and J lost 0 bases, with 22 bases between them. Germline-derived CDR1 and CDR2 are GEAIGNYY and EKD. The chain's CDR3 is CACDTVGILSDSYTDKLIF. The DNA for the CDR3 is TGTGCCTGTGACACCGTGGGGATCCTCTCCGATTCCTACACCGATAAACTCATCTTT.

The rearrangement uses TRDV2 and TRDJ1; TRDD3 agrees at 9 bases. There are 16 residues in the CDR3. The germline V gene encodes CDR1 GEAIGNYY and CDR2 EKD. The V and J ends lost 4 bases and 0 bases, in that order; junction bases with no gene match: 8. CDR3 DNA sequence: TGTGCCTGTGATTTACTGGGGGAAACTTACACCGATAAACTCATCTTT. This codes for CACDLLGETYTDKLIF.

A word on this clone: This probably arose from a read error, given a far larger clone one base away. The chain joins TRDV2 to TRDJ1; TRDD3 agrees at 7 bases. This CDR3 comprises 13 residues. J lost 2 bases, V lost 3 bases, and 2 bases had no gene match. CDR1 is GEAIGNYY, CDR2 EKD, per germline. For the CDR3, the DNA is TGTGCCTGTGACTGGATACGAACCGATAAACTCATCTTT. Its protein is CACDWIRTDKLIF.